This TCR beta chain was captured by sequencing in a study of cytomegalovirus exposure and HLA in healthy donors. Regarding the study as a whole: Most likely, a cluster of highly shared sequence variants arose as a sequencing artifact. The study flagged 150 to 200 TCR beta chains as cytomegalovirus-associated. The study carried out a later analysis of TCR beta sequences. It associated 15,000 to 20,000 of them with specific HLA alleles at a false discovery rate of 0.05.

In the PCR, 60 Vbeta and 13 Jbeta primers were used. In the original analysis: Around 10 million of the about 80 million unique TCR beta chains counted in a later analysis were shared. Clones were read by immunoSEQ multiplex PCR, and TCRdb kept only the in-frame ones, dropping some. The V and J calls and the clone size are those of that table, but D and trimming were determined from the DNA. The data show about 200,000 clones, roughly 90% seen once. As for this clone: Its specificity is unknown.

The sequencing sample was made of PBMCs. The clonotype comes from a young woman in good health and CMV-seronegative.

CDR3 nucleotide sequence: TGTGCCAGCAGTTTCACCGGGAACTATGGCTACACCTTC. It encodes CASSFTGNYGYTF. The chain recombines TRBV28 with TRBJ1-2; no reliable D call. The V and J ends lost 3 bases and 2 bases respectively, with 7 bases between them. CDR3 length: 13 residues. Germline CDR1 is MDHEN and CDR2 is SYDVKM.